A selection of T cell receptor beta chains follows, all from one sample in a study of T cell clones after liver transplantation. This table comes from immunoSEQ multiplex PCR, and its TCRdb copy is limited to in-frame clones, with some not included. Of 53,000 or so clones in the sample, approximately 84% were seen once. The sample in question was CD4+ T cells from blood, obtained before liver transplant. Source of these receptors: a human donor who received a liver transplant. Each CDR3 is given with its conserved first and last residue. Fields, in order: J gene, V gene, CDR3 protein.

j_gene: TRBJ1-1
v_gene: TRBV5-1
CDR3aa: CASSKTGDTEAFF

j_gene: TRBJ2-1
v_gene: TRBV14
CDR3aa: CASSRLVSYNEQFF

j_gene: TRBJ2-7
v_gene: TRBV5-6
CDR3aa: CASSLTTYEQYF

j_gene: TRBJ2-3
v_gene: TRBV30
CDR3aa: CAWRLAGAPDTQYF

j_gene: TRBJ1-4
v_gene: TRBV18
CDR3aa: CASSDGQGTNEKLFF

j_gene: TRBJ1-6
v_gene: TRBV21-1
CDR3aa: CASRRAMLHIHHNSPLHF

j_gene: TRBJ1-4
v_gene: TRBV4-1
CDR3aa: CASSQEGQGGNEKLFF

j_gene: TRBJ2-6
v_gene: TRBV9
CDR3aa: CASSEPGRRSGANVLTF

j_gene: TRBJ2-7
v_gene: TRBV7-3
CDR3aa: CASSPTSGGSSLYF

j_gene: TRBJ1-5
v_gene: TRBV27
CDR3aa: CASSLEAGRNQPQHF

j_gene: TRBJ2-7
v_gene: TRBV7-2
CDR3aa: CASSRRGRRDYEQYF

j_gene: TRBJ2-7
v_gene: TRBV10-3
CDR3aa: CAISGRDMNEQYF

j_gene: TRBJ1-5
v_gene: TRBV4-1
CDR3aa: CASSHGVTPGALISPQHF

j_gene: TRBJ2-7
v_gene: TRBV2
CDR3aa: CASTRQPGSYEQYF

j_gene: TRBJ2-7
v_gene: TRBV11-3
CDR3aa: CASSRGPGESYEQYF

j_gene: TRBJ2-7
v_gene: TRBV7-9
CDR3aa: CASSFRIGDGDEQYF

j_gene: TRBJ2-3
v_gene: TRBV7-3
CDR3aa: CASSPMAGGTDTQYF

j_gene: TRBJ2-7
v_gene: TRBV19
CDR3aa: CASSRRRDLYEQYF

j_gene: TRBJ2-7
v_gene: TRBV11-2
CDR3aa: CASSFSRTSGRSDYEQYF

j_gene: TRBJ1-5
v_gene: TRBV9
CDR3aa: CASSAGVNSNQPQHF

j_gene: TRBJ2-1
v_gene: TRBV9
CDR3aa: CASSREPSYNEQFF

j_gene: TRBJ2-7
v_gene: TRBV19
CDR3aa: CASSIDRQDYEQYF

j_gene: TRBJ2-7
v_gene: TRBV7-9
CDR3aa: CASSVTSGYEQYF

j_gene: TRBJ2-2
v_gene: TRBV9
CDR3aa: CASSVRLREGTGELFF

j_gene: TRBJ1-1
v_gene: TRBV7-9
CDR3aa: CASSLGFEAFF

j_gene: TRBJ1-5
v_gene: TRBV2
CDR3aa: CASSGDRVDQPQHF

j_gene: TRBJ2-7
v_gene: TRBV28
CDR3aa: CASGTGGYEQYF

j_gene: TRBJ2-1
v_gene: TRBV9
CDR3aa: CASSVDLGQGLIGNEQFF

j_gene: TRBJ2-3
v_gene: TRBV29-1
CDR3aa: CSVVEGLATDTQYF

j_gene: TRBJ2-4
v_gene: TRBV4-1
CDR3aa: CASSPRGGFQNIQYF

j_gene: TRBJ2-1
v_gene: TRBV4-3
CDR3aa: CASSRPGGAAEQFF

j_gene: TRBJ1-6
v_gene: TRBV6-6
CDR3aa: CASSYGTGSHSPLHF

j_gene: TRBJ1-3
v_gene: TRBV19
CDR3aa: CASSRNPGPGNTIYF

j_gene: TRBJ1-1
v_gene: TRBV5-4
CDR3aa: CASSPTQRTEAFF

j_gene: TRBJ2-2
v_gene: TRBV5-1
CDR3aa: CASSEGRVNTGELFF

j_gene: TRBJ2-4
v_gene: TRBV9
CDR3aa: CASSVATGLGDKNIQYF

j_gene: TRBJ1-2
v_gene: TRBV4-1
CDR3aa: CASSQDWEDGYTF

j_gene: TRBJ2-5
v_gene: TRBV11-1
CDR3aa: CASSFWTSYQETQYF

j_gene: TRBJ1-4
v_gene: TRBV7-2
CDR3aa: CASSLVTGADEKLFF

j_gene: TRBJ2-5
v_gene: TRBV6-4
CDR3aa: CASSRGTGETQYF

j_gene: TRBJ1-2
v_gene: TRBV5-4
CDR3aa: CASSLPGREGYTF

j_gene: TRBJ2-2
v_gene: TRBV28
CDR3aa: CASSFSGRRTGELFF

j_gene: TRBJ1-5
v_gene: TRBV6-5
CDR3aa: CASRRGQGDQPQHF

j_gene: TRBJ1-1
v_gene: TRBV11-1
CDR3aa: CASSRTGDTEAFF

j_gene: TRBJ2-1
v_gene: TRBV9
CDR3aa: CASSAGAGAYNEQFF

j_gene: TRBJ1-2
v_gene: TRBV9
CDR3aa: CASSASFYGYTF

j_gene: TRBJ2-5
v_gene: TRBV30
CDR3aa: CAWSLLQGARETQYF

j_gene: TRBJ2-3
v_gene: TRBV7-2
CDR3aa: CASSLGLAGGADTQYF

j_gene: TRBJ1-1
v_gene: TRBV7-2
CDR3aa: CASSAGRQNTEAFF

j_gene: TRBJ2-1
v_gene: TRBV19
CDR3aa: CASSMGPYNEQFF

j_gene: TRBJ1-3
v_gene: TRBV18
CDR3aa: CASSPVLEPRNTIYF

j_gene: TRBJ2-7
v_gene: TRBV9
CDR3aa: CASSVSTGARDEQYF

j_gene: TRBJ1-5
v_gene: TRBV29-1
CDR3aa: CSVGGGSNQPQHF

j_gene: TRBJ1-1
v_gene: TRBV7-6
CDR3aa: CASTYRGWGTEAFF

j_gene: TRBJ2-7
v_gene: TRBV2
CDR3aa: CASSEGQYEQYF